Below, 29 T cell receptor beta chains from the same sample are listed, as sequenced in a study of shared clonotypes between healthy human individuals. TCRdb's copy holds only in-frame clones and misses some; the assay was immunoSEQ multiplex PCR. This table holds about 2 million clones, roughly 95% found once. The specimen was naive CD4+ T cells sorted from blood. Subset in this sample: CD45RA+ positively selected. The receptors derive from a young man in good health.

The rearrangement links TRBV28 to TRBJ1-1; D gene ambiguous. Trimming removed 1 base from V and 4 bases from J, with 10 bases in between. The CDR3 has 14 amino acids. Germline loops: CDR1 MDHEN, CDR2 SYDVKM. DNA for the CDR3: TGTGCCAGCAGTTTATCCGGGGAGGGCACTGAAGCTTTCTTT. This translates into CASSLSGEGTEAFF.

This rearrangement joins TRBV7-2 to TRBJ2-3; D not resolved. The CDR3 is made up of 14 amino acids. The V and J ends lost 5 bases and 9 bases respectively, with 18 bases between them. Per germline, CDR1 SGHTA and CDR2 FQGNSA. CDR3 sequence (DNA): TGTGCCAGCAGCCCCGTGTCCACGGGTTTCACGCAGTATTTT. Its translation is CASSPVSTGFTQYF.

The CDR3 sequence is CASSVDRGQVANYGYTF. The CDR3 DNA reads as TGTGCCAGTAGTGTCGACAGGGGGCAGGTCGCTAACTATGGCTACACCTTC. This sequence joins TRBV19 and TRBJ1-2, with 10 nucleotides matching TRBD1. This CDR3 region has 17 residues. CDR1 and CDR2 from the germline V gene are LNHDA and SQIVND (reference sequence). V was clipped by 5 bases and J by 0 bases; unmatched bases: 9.

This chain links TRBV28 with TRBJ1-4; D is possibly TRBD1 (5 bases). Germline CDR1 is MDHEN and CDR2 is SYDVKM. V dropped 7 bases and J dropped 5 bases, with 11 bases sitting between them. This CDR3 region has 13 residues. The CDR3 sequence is CASTGRRNEKLFF. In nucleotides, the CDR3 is TGTGCCAGCACGGGACGGAGGAATGAAAAACTGTTTTTT.

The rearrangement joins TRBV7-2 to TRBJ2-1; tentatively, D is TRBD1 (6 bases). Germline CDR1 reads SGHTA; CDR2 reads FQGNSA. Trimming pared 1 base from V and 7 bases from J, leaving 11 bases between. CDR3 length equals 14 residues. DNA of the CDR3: TGTGCCAGCAGCTTAGGACAGGCCACAAATGAGCAGTTCTTC. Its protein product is CASSLGQATNEQFF.

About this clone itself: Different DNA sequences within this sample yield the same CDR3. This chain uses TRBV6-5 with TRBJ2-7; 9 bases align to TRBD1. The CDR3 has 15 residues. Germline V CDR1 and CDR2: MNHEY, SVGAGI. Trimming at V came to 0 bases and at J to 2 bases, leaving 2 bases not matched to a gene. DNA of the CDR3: TGTGCCAGCAGTTACTCGCGGACAGGGGCCTACGAGCAGTACTTC. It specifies CASSYSRTGAYEQYF.

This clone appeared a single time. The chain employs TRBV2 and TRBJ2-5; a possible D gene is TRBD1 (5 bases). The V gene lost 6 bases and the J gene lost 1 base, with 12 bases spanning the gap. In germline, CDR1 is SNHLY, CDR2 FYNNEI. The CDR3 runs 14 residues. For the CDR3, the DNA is TGTGCCAGCAGCCTTAGACAGACCCAAGAGACCCAGTACTTC. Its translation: CASSLRQTQETQYF. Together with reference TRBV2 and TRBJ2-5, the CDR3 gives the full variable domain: EPEVTQTPSHQVTQMGQEVILRCVPISNHLYFYWYRQILGQKVEFLVSFYNNEISEKSEIFDDQFSVERPDGSNFTLKIRSTKLEDSAMYFCASSLRQTQETQYFGPGTRLLVL.

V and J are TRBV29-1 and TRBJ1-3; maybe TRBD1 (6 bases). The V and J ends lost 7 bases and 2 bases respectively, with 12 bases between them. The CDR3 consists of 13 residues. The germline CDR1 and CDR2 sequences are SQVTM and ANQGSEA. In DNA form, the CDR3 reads TGCAGCGCCGTGACAGGAGCTGGAAACACCATATATTTT. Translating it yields CSAVTGAGNTIYF.

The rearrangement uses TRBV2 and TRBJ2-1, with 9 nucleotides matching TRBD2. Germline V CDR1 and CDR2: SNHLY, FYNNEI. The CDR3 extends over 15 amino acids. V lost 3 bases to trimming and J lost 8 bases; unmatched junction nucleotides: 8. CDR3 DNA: TGTGCCAGCAGTGAGCGTAGCGGGAGTAGAGATGAGCAGTTCTTC. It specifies CASSERSGSRDEQFF.

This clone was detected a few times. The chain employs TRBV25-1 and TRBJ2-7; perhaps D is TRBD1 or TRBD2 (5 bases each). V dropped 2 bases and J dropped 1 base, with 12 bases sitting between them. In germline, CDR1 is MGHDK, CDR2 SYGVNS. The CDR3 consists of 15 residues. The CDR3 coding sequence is TGTGCCAGCAGTGAACGGGGCGGCACTTCCTACGAGCAGTACTTC. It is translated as CASSERGGTSYEQYF.

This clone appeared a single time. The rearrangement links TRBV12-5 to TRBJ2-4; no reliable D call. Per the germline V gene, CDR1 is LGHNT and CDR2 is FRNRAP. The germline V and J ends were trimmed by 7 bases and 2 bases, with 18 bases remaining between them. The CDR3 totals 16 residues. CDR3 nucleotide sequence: TGTGCTAGTGCAGTGGTATTGGGGAATACCAAAAACATTCAGTACTTC. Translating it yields CASAVVLGNTKNIQYF.

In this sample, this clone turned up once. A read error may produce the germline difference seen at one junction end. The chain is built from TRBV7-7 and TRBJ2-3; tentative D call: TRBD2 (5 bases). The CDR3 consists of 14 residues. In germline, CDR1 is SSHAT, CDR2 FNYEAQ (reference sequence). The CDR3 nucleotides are TGTGCTAGCAGTCCCGGGTCGGGGTCGGATACGCAGTATTTT. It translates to CASSPGSGSDTQYF.

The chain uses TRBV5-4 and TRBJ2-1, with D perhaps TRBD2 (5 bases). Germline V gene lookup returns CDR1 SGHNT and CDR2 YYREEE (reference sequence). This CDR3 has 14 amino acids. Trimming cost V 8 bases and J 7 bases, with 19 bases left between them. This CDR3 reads CASNWAGLRNEQFF. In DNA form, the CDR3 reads TGTGCCAGTAACTGGGCAGGACTGAGGAATGAGCAGTTCTTC.

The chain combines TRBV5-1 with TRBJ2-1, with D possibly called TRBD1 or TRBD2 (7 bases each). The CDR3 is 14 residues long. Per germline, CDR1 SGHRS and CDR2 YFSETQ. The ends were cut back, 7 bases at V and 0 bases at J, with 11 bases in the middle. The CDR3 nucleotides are TGCGCCAGCCAGCGGGACAGCTCCTACAATGAGCAGTTCTTC. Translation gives CASQRDSSYNEQFF.

CDR3: CASSAQFTGELFF. The CDR3 DNA follows: TGTGCCAGCAGTGCACAGTTCACCGGGGAGCTGTTTTTT. The chain couples TRBV2 to TRBJ2-2; D not certain. Germline lookup yields CDR1 SNHLY and CDR2 FYNNEI. Trimming left V 4 bases short and J 4 bases short, with 7 bases between. The CDR3 length is 13 residues.

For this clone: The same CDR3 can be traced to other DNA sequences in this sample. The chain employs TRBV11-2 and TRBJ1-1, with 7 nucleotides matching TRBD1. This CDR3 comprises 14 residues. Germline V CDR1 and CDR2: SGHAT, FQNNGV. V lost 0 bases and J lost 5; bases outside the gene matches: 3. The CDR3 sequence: CASSLDYRGTEAFF. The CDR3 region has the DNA TGTGCCAGCAGCTTAGACTACAGGGGAACTGAAGCTTTCTTT.

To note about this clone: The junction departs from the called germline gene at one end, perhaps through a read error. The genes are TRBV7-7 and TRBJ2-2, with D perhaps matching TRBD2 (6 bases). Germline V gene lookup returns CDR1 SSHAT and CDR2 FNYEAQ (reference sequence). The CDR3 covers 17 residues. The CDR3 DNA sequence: TGTGCTAGCAGCTTATCGCTGTCTGCAGGGAGGACCGGGGAGCTGTTTTTT. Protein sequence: CASSLSLSAGRTGELFF.

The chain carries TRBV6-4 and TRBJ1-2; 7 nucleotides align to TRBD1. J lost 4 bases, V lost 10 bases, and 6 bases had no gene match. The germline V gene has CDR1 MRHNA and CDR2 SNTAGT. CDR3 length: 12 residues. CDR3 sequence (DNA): TGTGCCATCCAACGACAGGGCTATGGCTACACCTTC. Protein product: CAIQRQGYGYTF.

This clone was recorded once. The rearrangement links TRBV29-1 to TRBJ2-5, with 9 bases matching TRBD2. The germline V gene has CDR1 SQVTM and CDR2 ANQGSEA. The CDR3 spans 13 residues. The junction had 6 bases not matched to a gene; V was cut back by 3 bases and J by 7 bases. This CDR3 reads CSVESPSGATQYF. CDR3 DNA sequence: TGCAGCGTTGAGTCTCCTAGCGGGGCGACCCAGTACTTC.

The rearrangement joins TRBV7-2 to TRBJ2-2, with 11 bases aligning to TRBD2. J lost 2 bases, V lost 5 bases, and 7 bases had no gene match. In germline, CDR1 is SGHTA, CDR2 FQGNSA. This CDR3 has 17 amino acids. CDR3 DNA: TGTGCCAGCAGCCCTGACGGGACTAGCGGTAACACCGGGGAGCTGTTTTTT. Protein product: CASSPDGTSGNTGELFF.

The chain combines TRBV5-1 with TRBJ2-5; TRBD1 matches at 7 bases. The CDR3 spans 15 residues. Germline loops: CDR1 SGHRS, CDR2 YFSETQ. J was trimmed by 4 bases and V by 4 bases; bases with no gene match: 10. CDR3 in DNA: TGCGCCAGCAGCGCCTCGACAGGGTCTCGAGAGACCCAGTACTTC. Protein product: CASSASTGSRETQYF.

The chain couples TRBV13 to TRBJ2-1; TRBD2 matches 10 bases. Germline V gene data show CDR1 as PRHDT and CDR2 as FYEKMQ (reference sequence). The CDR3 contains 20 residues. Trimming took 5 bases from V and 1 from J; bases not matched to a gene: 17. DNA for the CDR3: TGTGCCAGCAGCCAATTGGGACGCGTAGGACTAGCGGATTCCTACAATGAGCAGTTCTTC. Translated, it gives CASSQLGRVGLADSYNEQFF.

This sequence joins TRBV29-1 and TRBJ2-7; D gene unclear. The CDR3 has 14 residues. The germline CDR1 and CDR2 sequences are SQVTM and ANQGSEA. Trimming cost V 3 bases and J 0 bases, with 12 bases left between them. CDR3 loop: CSVESGSLSYEQYF. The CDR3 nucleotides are TGCAGCGTTGAGTCTGGATCGCTCTCCTACGAGCAGTACTTC.

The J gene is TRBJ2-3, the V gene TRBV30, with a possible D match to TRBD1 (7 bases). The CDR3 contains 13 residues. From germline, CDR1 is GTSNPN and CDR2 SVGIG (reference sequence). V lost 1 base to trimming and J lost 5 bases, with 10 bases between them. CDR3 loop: CAWSGQGGDTQYF. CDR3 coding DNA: TGTGCCTGGAGTGGACAGGGAGGAGATACGCAGTATTTT.

CDR3 coding DNA: TGTGCCAGCAGCTTTGGGGTCAATGAGCAGTTCTTC. Protein: CASSFGVNEQFF. The rearrangement links TRBV7-2 to TRBJ2-1; unclear D gene. Germline V gives CDR1 SGHTA, CDR2 FQGNSA. CDR3 length equals 12 residues. Trimming pared 3 bases from V and 6 bases from J, leaving 6 bases between.

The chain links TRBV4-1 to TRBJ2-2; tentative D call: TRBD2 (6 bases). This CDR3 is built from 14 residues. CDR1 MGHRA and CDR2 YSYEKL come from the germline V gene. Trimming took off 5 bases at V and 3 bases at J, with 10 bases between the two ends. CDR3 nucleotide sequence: TGCGCCAGCAGCGGGACTCAGCACACCGGGGAGCTGTTTTTT. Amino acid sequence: CASSGTQHTGELFF.

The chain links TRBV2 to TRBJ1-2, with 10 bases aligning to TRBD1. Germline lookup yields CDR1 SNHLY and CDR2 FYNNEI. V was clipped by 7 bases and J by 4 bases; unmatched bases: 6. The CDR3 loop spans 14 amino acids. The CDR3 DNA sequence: TGTGCCAGCACGGGACAGGGGCCTATCTATGGCTACACCTTC. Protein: CASTGQGPIYGYTF.

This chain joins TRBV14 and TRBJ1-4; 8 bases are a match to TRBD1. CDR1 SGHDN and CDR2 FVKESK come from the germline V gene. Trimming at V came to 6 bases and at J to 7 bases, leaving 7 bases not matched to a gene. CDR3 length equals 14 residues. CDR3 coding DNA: TGTGCCAGCAGTCGGGACAGGTCGGTTGAAAAACTGTTTTTT. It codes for CASSRDRSVEKLFF.

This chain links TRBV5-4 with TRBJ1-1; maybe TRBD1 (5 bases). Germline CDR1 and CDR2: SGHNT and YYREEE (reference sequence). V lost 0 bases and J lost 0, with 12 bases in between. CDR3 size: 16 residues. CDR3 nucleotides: TGTGCCAGCAGCTTGGCCGGGGGGGGAGTGAACACTGAAGCTTTCTTT. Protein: CASSLAGGGVNTEAFF.